The rows below give T cell receptor beta chains drawn from one sample of a study of yellow fever vaccine responses in identical twins. A single record per CDR3 protein comes from TCRdb applying MiXCR to the RT-PCR reads. The data contain over a thousand distinct CDR3 sequences, around 80% of them singletons. This specimen was T cells from blood (PBMCs), unsorted or a sorted subset (not recorded which), taken before or after yellow fever vaccination (not recorded which). All receptors derive from a female donor who received the yellow fever vaccine. The CDR3 runs from the conserved cysteine through the conserved F or W. Each record gives: J gene, CDR3 length, V gene, clone size, D gene, CDR3 protein, CDR3 DNA. D genes are given only for firm matches. The size field is filled for only some rows; it gives once, few, many or a size class.

J: TRBJ2-2
length: 14
V: TRBV14
size: -
D: -
CDR3: CASSGQSNTGELFF
DNA: TGTGCCAGCAGCGGACAGTCGAACACCGGGGAGCTGTTTTTT

J: TRBJ1-1
length: 17
V: TRBV5-1
size: -
D: TRBD1
CDR3: CASSLSGRTGPNTEAFF
DNA: TGCGCCAGCAGCTTGAGTGGGCGGACAGGCCCGAACACTGAAGCTTTCTTT

J: TRBJ1-2
length: 17
V: TRBV6-2/TRBV6-3
size: -
D: -
CDR3: CASSYLTVTNNLYGYTF
DNA: TGTGCCAGCAGTTACTTGACGGTAACTAATAACCTCTATGGCTACACCTTC

J: TRBJ2-1
length: 17
V: TRBV9
size: -
D: TRBD2
CDR3: CASSVAGGGPGYNEQFF
DNA: TGTGCCAGCAGCGTAGCTGGGGGAGGGCCCGGGTACAATGAGCAGTTCTTC

J: TRBJ2-1
length: 15
V: TRBV4-3
size: -
D: TRBD1
CDR3: CASSPEAGGYNEQFF
DNA: TGCGCCAGCAGCCCAGAAGCAGGGGGCTACAATGAACAGTTCTTC

J: TRBJ2-1
length: 15
V: TRBV4-2
size: -
D: TRBD2
CDR3: CASSLSLAGTNEQFF
DNA: TGTGCCAGCAGCCTTTCCCTAGCGGGGACCAATGAGCAGTTCTTC

J: TRBJ1-3
length: 19
V: TRBV23-1
size: -
D: -
CDR3: CASSQSGPLGHSSGNTIYF
DNA: TGCGCCAGCAGTCAATCTGGCCCCCTAGGACACAGCTCTGGAAACACCATATATTTT

J: TRBJ2-1
length: 13
V: TRBV14
size: -
D: -
CDR3: CASSQVTYNEQFF
DNA: TGTGCCAGCAGCCAAGTTACGTACAATGAGCAGTTCTTC

J: TRBJ2-2
length: 14
V: TRBV9
size: -
D: -
CDR3: CASQGSPNTGELFF
DNA: TGTGCCAGCCAGGGATCCCCGAACACCGGGGAGCTGTTTTTT

J: TRBJ2-7
length: 14
V: TRBV7-2
size: -
D: -
CDR3: CASSLPGNRDEQYF
DNA: TGTGCCAGCAGCTTACCCGGGAACCGGGACGAGCAGTACTTC

J: TRBJ2-2
length: 14
V: TRBV6-1
size: -
D: -
CDR3: CASSRDMETGELFF
DNA: TGTGCCAGCAGCCGGGATATGGAGACCGGGGAGCTGTTTTTT

J: TRBJ1-4
length: 11
V: TRBV24-1
size: -
D: -
CDR3: CATRVNKKLFF
DNA: TGTGCCACCAGGGTAAATAAAAAACTGTTTTTT

J: TRBJ1-4
length: 14
V: TRBV20-1
size: -
D: -
CDR3: CSAAGAATNEKLFF
DNA: TGCAGTGCCGCAGGGGCTGCAACTAATGAAAAACTGTTTTTT

J: TRBJ2-1
length: 16
V: TRBV3-1
size: -
D: TRBD2
CDR3: CASRPFSGSPGYEQFF
DNA: TGTGCCAGCAGACCGTTTAGCGGGAGTCCCGGGTATGAGCAGTTCTTC

J: TRBJ1-4
length: 16
V: TRBV6-5
size: -
D: -
CDR3: CASSSRDPRAREKLFF
DNA: TGTGCCAGCAGTTCTAGGGACCCCAGGGCAAGGGAAAAACTGTTTTTT

J: TRBJ2-1
length: 13
V: TRBV2
size: -
D: -
CDR3: CASSGSGYNEQFF
DNA: TGTGCCAGCAGCGGGAGCGGCTACAATGAGCAGTTCTTC

J: TRBJ1-1
length: 16
V: TRBV6-5
size: large
D: -
CDR3: CASSYSNPGWHTEAFF
DNA: TGTGCCAGCAGTTACTCGAACCCAGGGTGGCATACTGAAGCTTTCTTT

J: TRBJ2-7
length: 14
V: TRBV7-6
size: -
D: -
CDR3: CASSLEGSSYEQYF
DNA: TGTGCCAGCAGCTTAGAAGGCAGCTCCTACGAGCAGTACTTC

J: TRBJ2-5
length: 14
V: TRBV10-3
size: -
D: -
CDR3: CAITRDGTQETQYF
DNA: TGTGCCATCACCCGGGACGGAACACAAGAGACCCAGTACTTC

J: TRBJ1-1
length: 16
V: TRBV10-3
size: -
D: TRBD1
CDR3: CAIRGGQGGVVTEAFF
DNA: TGTGCCATCAGAGGAGGACAGGGCGGGGTAGTCACTGAAGCTTTCTTT

J: TRBJ2-3
length: 17
V: TRBV7-2
size: -
D: -
CDR3: CASSTLGTSFSTDTQYF
DNA: TGTGCCAGCAGCACCCTAGGGACAAGCTTTAGCACAGATACGCAGTATTTT

J: TRBJ1-2
length: 15
V: TRBV4-2
size: -
D: TRBD1
CDR3: CASSGRTGDNYGYTF
DNA: TGTGCCAGCAGCGGCCGGACAGGGGATAACTATGGCTACACCTTC

J: TRBJ2-3
length: 12
V: TRBV2
size: -
D: -
CDR3: CASRTGRDTQYF
DNA: TGTGCCAGCAGAACAGGCAGAGATACGCAGTATTTT

J: TRBJ1-1
length: 13
V: TRBV3-1
size: -
D: -
CDR3: CASSQGGDTEAFF
DNA: TGTGCCAGCAGCCAGGGTGGGGACACTGAAGCTTTCTTT

J: TRBJ2-7
length: 13
V: TRBV20-1
size: once
D: TRBD2
CDR3: CSARDPSGYEQYF
DNA: TGCAGTGCTAGAGATCCTAGCGGGTACGAGCAGTACTTC

J: TRBJ2-3
length: 10
V: TRBV20-1
size: -
D: -
CDR3: CSAFWDTQYF
DNA: TGCAGTGCGTTTTGGGATACGCAGTATTTT

J: TRBJ1-1
length: 13
V: TRBV10-1
size: -
D: -
CDR3: CASSESVWPSTFF
DNA: TGCGCCAGCAGTGAGTCGGTGTGGCCCTCTACTTTCTTT

J: TRBJ1-2
length: 18
V: TRBV5-1
size: -
D: -
CDR3: CASSPSIDQGPANYGYTF
DNA: TGCGCCAGCAGCCCATCTATTGACCAGGGGCCAGCTAACTATGGCTACACCTTC

J: TRBJ2-7
length: 14
V: TRBV6-1
size: -
D: -
CDR3: CASRARGKGYEQYF
DNA: TGTGCCAGCCGGGCCAGAGGCAAGGGCTACGAGCAGTACTTC

J: TRBJ1-5
length: 15
V: TRBV6-1
size: -
D: -
CDR3: CASSTAPYSNQPQHF
DNA: TGTGCCAGCAGCACGGCGCCATATAGCAATCAGCCCCAGCATTTT

J: TRBJ2-3
length: 16
V: TRBV6-5
size: -
D: TRBD2
CDR3: CASSYSLGGGTDTQYF
DNA: TGTGCCAGCAGTTACTCCCTGGGGGGGGGCACAGATACGCAGTATTTT

J: TRBJ2-1
length: 12
V: TRBV11-1
size: few
D: -
CDR3: CASSPSVSEQFF
DNA: TGTGCCAGCAGCCCGTCAGTTTCTGAGCAGTTCTTC

J: TRBJ1-1
length: 14
V: TRBV24-1
size: -
D: -
CDR3: CATSDATGRTEAFF
DNA: TGTGCCACCAGTGACGCAACAGGGAGGACTGAAGCTTTCTTT

J: TRBJ1-5
length: 13
V: TRBV5-5
size: -
D: -
CDR3: CASSPDSNQPQHF
DNA: TGTGCCAGCAGCCCTGACAGCAATCAGCCCCAGCATTTT

J: TRBJ1-1
length: 15
V: TRBV6-5
size: few
D: -
CDR3: CASSYSYRINTEAFF
DNA: TGTGCCAGCAGTTACTCGTACCGAATTAACACTGAAGCTTTCTTT

J: TRBJ1-1
length: 13
V: TRBV7-6
size: few
D: -
CDR3: CASSLAQNTEAFF
DNA: TGTGCCAGCAGCTTAGCGCAGAACACTGAAGCTTTCTTT

J: TRBJ2-3
length: 15
V: TRBV5-1
size: -
D: -
CDR3: CASSAGGLSTDTQYF
DNA: TGCGCCAGCAGCGCCGGGGGACTTAGCACAGATACGCAGTATTTT

J: TRBJ1-2
length: 14
V: TRBV4-1
size: few
D: TRBD1
CDR3: CASSQKQGARGYTF
DNA: TGCGCCAGCAGCCAGAAGCAGGGGGCTCGAGGCTACACCTTC

J: TRBJ2-3
length: 14
V: TRBV6-4
size: -
D: TRBD2
CDR3: CASSDLAGADTQYF
DNA: TGTGCCAGCAGTGACCTAGCGGGAGCAGATACGCAGTATTTT

J: TRBJ2-3
length: 17
V: TRBV24-1
size: -
D: TRBD2
CDR3: CATSDPGLAGFTDTQYF
DNA: TGTGCCACCAGTGACCCGGGACTAGCGGGCTTCACAGATACGCAGTATTTT

J: TRBJ2-1
length: 14
V: TRBV11-1
size: -
D: -
CDR3: CASGALGTINEQFF
DNA: TGTGCCAGCGGCGCATTGGGGACAATCAATGAGCAGTTCTTC

J: TRBJ2-5
length: 16
V: TRBV13
size: -
D: TRBD2
CDR3: CASRLGTSGGGETQYF
DNA: TGTGCCAGCCGACTCGGGACTAGCGGGGGTGGAGAGACCCAGTACTTC

J: TRBJ1-4
length: 15
V: TRBV6-5
size: -
D: -
CDR3: CASSYWDGSYEKLFF
DNA: TGTGCCAGCAGTTATTGGGACGGATCGTATGAAAAACTGTTTTTT

J: TRBJ1-5
length: 14
V: TRBV7-7
size: once
D: -
CDR3: CASSPSPDYGSQHF
DNA: TGTGCTAGCAGCCCGAGCCCCGATTACGGGTCCCAGCATTTT

J: TRBJ2-7
length: 14
V: TRBV5-1
size: -
D: -
CDR3: CASSEGGSSYEQYF
DNA: TGCGCCAGCAGCGAGGGGGGAAGCTCCTACGAGCAGTACTTC

J: TRBJ1-1
length: 10
V: TRBV6-5
size: -
D: -
CDR3: CASSYDGDFF
DNA: TGTGCCAGCAGTTACGATGGGGATTTCTTT

J: TRBJ1-1
length: 13
V: TRBV7-6
size: -
D: TRBD1
CDR3: CASSGTENTEAFF
DNA: TGTGCCAGCAGCGGGACAGAGAACACTGAAGCTTTCTTT

J: TRBJ2-1
length: 15
V: TRBV10-1
size: few
D: -
CDR3: CASSKDLSSYNEQFF
DNA: TGCGCCAGCAGTAAGGACCTCAGCTCCTACAATGAGCAGTTCTTC

J: TRBJ1-3
length: 15
V: TRBV10-3
size: once
D: TRBD1
CDR3: CAISESLQGANTIYF
DNA: TGTGCCATCAGTGAGTCGTTACAGGGGGCTAACACCATATATTTT

J: TRBJ2-1
length: 15
V: TRBV11-3
size: few
D: TRBD2
CDR3: CASSAGLAGFNEQFF
DNA: TGTGCCAGCAGCGCGGGACTAGCTGGGTTCAATGAGCAGTTCTTC

J: TRBJ2-3
length: 14
V: TRBV11-1
size: -
D: -
CDR3: CASSTFGFTDTQYF
DNA: TGTGCCAGCAGCACCTTTGGGTTCACAGATACGCAGTATTTT

J: TRBJ2-1
length: 13
V: TRBV5-1
size: -
D: -
CDR3: CASSFDRSDEQFF
DNA: TGCGCCAGCAGCTTCGACAGGTCGGATGAGCAGTTCTTC

J: TRBJ1-1
length: 15
V: TRBV5-4
size: -
D: TRBD1
CDR3: CASSLGDRVGTEAFF
DNA: TGTGCCAGCAGCTTGGGGGACAGGGTGGGCACTGAAGCTTTCTTT

J: TRBJ1-2
length: 11
V: TRBV12-3/TRBV12-4
size: -
D: -
CDR3: CASPGEDGYTF
DNA: TGTGCCAGCCCAGGGGAGGATGGCTACACCTTC

J: TRBJ2-3
length: 16
V: TRBV24-1
size: once
D: TRBD1
CDR3: CATSDYGQGGTDTQYF
DNA: TGTGCCACCAGTGACTATGGACAGGGAGGCACAGATACGCAGTATTTT

J: TRBJ1-1
length: 12
V: TRBV7-9
size: -
D: -
CDR3: CASSLDYTEAFF
DNA: TGTGCCAGCAGCTTAGATTACACTGAAGCTTTCTTT

J: TRBJ2-1
length: 13
V: TRBV7-1
size: -
D: -
CDR3: CASSSIGYNEQFF
DNA: TGTGCCAGCAGCTCAATAGGGTACAATGAGCAGTTCTTC

J: TRBJ1-1
length: 14
V: TRBV7-6
size: -
D: -
CDR3: CASSLAVGDGEAFF
DNA: TGTGCCAGCAGCTTAGCGGTTGGGGACGGGGAAGCTTTCTTT